This is a list of T cell receptor beta chains from one sample in a study of T cell responses to AZD1222 COVID-19 vaccine. Assay used: immunoSEQ multiplex PCR; TCRdb lists only in-frame clones, some missing. The data contain 85,000 to 130,000 clones, approximately 87% of them singletons. This sample comprised peripheral blood, obtained on day 0 of AZD1222 vaccination. Every receptor here comes from an adult in good health. Each CDR3 is given without its conserved first and last residue.

v_call	j_call	cdr3_length	cdr3_aa
TRBV7-3	TRBJ1-1	11	ASSSTGPTEAF
TRBV12-3/TRBV12-4	TRBJ2-2	10	ASSYYTGELF
TRBV5-5	TRBJ1-6	13	ASSLSTLHGSPLH
TRBV4-3	TRBJ1-4	13	ASSQSQRGEEKLF
TRBV7-8	TRBJ2-2	14	ASSLRSFRGAGELF
TRBV4-1	TRBJ2-3	14	ASSQPRRGNGDTQY
TRBV24-1	TRBJ1-1	10	ATSDLVQGAF
TRBV28	TRBJ1-3	17	ASSFLPGVQGARGNTIY
TRBV7-8	TRBJ1-1	11	ASSLVSNAEAF
TRBV5-4	TRBJ1-4	11	ASSLNTEEKLF
TRBV5-1	TRBJ1-1	13	ASSLEPGSDTEAF
TRBV5-1	TRBJ2-4	16	ASSLGLAGGLAKNIQY
TRBV5-6	TRBJ2-3	14	ASSLAGGRVRDTQY
TRBV14	TRBJ2-1	9	ASSQVYEQF
TRBV30	TRBJ1-5	11	AWSQRGFQPQH
TRBV7-2	TRBJ2-2	12	ASSLARMTGELF
TRBV5-6	TRBJ2-5	12	ASSRPRGRETQY
TRBV5-5	TRBJ1-5	11	ASSFTLVQPQH
TRBV30	TRBJ1-1	11	AWSVQGWTEAF
TRBV3-1/TRBV3-2	TRBJ2-5	13	ASSQGPGGKETQY
TRBV3-1/TRBV3-2	TRBJ2-1	13	ASSHGLANYNEQF
TRBV7-9	TRBJ1-2	11	ASSLGQVYGYT
TRBV4-3	TRBJ2-2	13	ASSQDSGYTGELF
TRBV6-5	TRBJ1-1	11	ASRYRLNTEAF
TRBV13	TRBJ1-2	12	ASSSRDPDYGYT
TRBV19	TRBJ1-2	12	ASSTDSYHVGYT
TRBV19	TRBJ1-6	13	ASSTSGQGGSPLH
TRBV3-1/TRBV3-2	TRBJ2-3	13	ASSQPGTQLDTQY
TRBV3-1/TRBV3-2	TRBJ2-5	13	ASSNGLAGKETQY
TRBV7-3	TRBJ2-2	13	ASSLDRADTGELF
TRBV6-1	TRBJ2-7	9	ASSDRGEQY
TRBV6-6	TRBJ2-1	10	ASSSRTGSFV
TRBV28	TRBJ1-3	13	ASSLIGTSGNTIY
TRBV6-5	TRBJ1-4	9	ATAGNEKLF
TRBV6-2/TRBV6-3	TRBJ1-1	18	ASSSSPSRTGGGKVTEAF
TRBV2	TRBJ1-1	10	ASRSGSMGAF
TRBV7-2	TRBJ1-4	13	ASSLGGQDNEKLF
TRBV4-1	TRBJ2-7	13	ASSQGQGIDYEQY
TRBV19	TRBJ2-3	9	ASSISDTQY
TRBV28	TRBJ1-4	13	ASKFWVPTNEKLF
TRBV18	TRBJ1-1	10	ASSPGRTEAF
TRBV7-3	TRBJ2-1	12	ASSLSRGGSEQF
TRBV4-3	TRBJ1-2	13	ASSQDRGSPVGYT
TRBV10-3	TRBJ2-1	13	AISPGQGPYNEQF
TRBV5-1	TRBJ2-1	13	ASSLGVDFPTKQF
TRBV4-3	TRBJ2-7	15	ASSQERGGPGSYEQY
TRBV5-5	TRBJ1-4	13	ASSSGHATNEKLF
TRBV30	TRBJ2-5	17	AWRQPPGTASGYQETQY
TRBV29-1	TRBJ2-7	10	SARVQSREQY
TRBV7-2	TRBJ2-7	13	ASSLGRAGSYEQY
TRBV6-5	TRBJ1-2	10	ASSYWGGGYT
TRBV7-8	TRBJ2-7	12	ASSLYGQGYEQY
TRBV9	TRBJ2-5	13	ASSLLTRYQETQY
TRBV11-2	TRBJ2-3	14	ASSLALLPKVHTQY
TRBV6-6	TRBJ2-7	12	ASSWGFSSYEQY
TRBV5-1	TRBJ1-5	12	ASSAGSSNQPQH
TRBV27	TRBJ1-6	13	ASKNRGSYNSPLH
TRBV25-1	TRBJ2-1	15	ASSEYKGRGLDNEQF
TRBV5-8	TRBJ1-2	13	ASSRMTTGTYGYT